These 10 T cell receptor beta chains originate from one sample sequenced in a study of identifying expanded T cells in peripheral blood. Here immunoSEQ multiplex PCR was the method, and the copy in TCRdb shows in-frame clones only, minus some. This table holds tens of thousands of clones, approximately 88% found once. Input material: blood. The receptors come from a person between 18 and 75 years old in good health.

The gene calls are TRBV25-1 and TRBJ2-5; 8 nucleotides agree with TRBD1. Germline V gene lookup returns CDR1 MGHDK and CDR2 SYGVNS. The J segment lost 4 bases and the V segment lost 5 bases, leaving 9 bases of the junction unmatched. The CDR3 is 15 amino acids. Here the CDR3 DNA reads TGTGCCAGCAGTAAACAGGGGGTAACTGTAGAGACCCAGTACTTC. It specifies CASSKQGVTVETQYF.

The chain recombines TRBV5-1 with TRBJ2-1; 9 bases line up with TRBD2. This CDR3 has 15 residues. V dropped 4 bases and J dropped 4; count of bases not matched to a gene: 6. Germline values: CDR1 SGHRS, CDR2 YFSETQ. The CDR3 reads CASSPPSGNYNEQFF. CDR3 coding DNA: TGCGCCAGCAGCCCCCCTAGCGGGAATTACAATGAGCAGTTCTTC.

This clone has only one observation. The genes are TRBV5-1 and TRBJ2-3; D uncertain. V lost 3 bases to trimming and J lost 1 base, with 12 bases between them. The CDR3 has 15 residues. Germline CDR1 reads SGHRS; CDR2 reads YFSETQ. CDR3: CASSSMTLGTDTQYF. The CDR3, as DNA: TGCGCCAGCAGCTCTATGACACTCGGCACAGATACGCAGTATTTT.

CDR3 DNA: TGTGCCAGCAGCTTGTTTGGGGGCGTTTTCGCTTTCTTT. Translated, it gives CASSLFGGVFAFF. The chain is built from TRBV5-6 and TRBJ1-1, with D possibly being TRBD1 (6 bases). The germline V gene encodes CDR1 SGHDT and CDR2 YYEEEE. The CDR3 contains 13 residues. Trimming took off 1 base at V and 11 bases at J, with 15 bases between the two ends.

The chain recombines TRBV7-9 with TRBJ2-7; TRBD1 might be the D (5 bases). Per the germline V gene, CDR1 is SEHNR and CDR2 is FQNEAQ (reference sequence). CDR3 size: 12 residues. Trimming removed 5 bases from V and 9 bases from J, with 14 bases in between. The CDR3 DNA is TGTGCCAGCAGCAACGGACAAGGCGGGCAGTACTTC. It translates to CASSNGQGGQYF.

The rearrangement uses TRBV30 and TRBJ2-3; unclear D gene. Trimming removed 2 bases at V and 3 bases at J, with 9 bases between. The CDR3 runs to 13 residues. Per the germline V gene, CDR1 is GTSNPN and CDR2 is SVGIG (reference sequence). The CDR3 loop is CAWSLKRTDTQYF. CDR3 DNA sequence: TGTGCCTGGAGTTTGAAGCGAACAGATACGCAGTATTTT. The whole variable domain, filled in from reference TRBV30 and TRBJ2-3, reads SQTIHQWPATLVQPVGSPLSLECTVEGTSNPNLYWYRQAAGRGLQLLFYSVGIGQISSEVPQNLSASRPQDRQFILSSKKLLLSDSGFYLCAWSLKRTDTQYFGPGTRLTVL.

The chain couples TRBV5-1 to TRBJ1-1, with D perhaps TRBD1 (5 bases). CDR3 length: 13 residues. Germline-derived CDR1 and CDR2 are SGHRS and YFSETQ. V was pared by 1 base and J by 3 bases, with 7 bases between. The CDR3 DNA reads TGCGCCAGCAGCTTGACAGGAGACACTGAAGCTTTCTTT. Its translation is CASSLTGDTEAFF.

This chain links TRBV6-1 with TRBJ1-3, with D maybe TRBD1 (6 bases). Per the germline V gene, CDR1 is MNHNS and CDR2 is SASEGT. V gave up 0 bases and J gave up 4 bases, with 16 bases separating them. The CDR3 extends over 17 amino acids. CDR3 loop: CASSEASGGADGNTIYF. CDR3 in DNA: TGTGCCAGCAGTGAAGCATCCGGGGGCGCGGACGGAAACACCATATATTTT.

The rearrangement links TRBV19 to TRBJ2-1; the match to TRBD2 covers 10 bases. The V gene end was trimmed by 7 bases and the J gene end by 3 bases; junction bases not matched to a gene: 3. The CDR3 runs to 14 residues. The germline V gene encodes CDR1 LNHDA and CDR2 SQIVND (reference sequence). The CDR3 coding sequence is TGTGCCAGTAAACTAGCGGGGTTCTACAATGAGCAGTTCTTC. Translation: CASKLAGFYNEQFF.

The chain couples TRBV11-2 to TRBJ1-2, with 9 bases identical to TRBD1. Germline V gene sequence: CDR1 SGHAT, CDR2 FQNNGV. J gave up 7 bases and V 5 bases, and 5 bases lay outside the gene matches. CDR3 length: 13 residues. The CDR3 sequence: CASSTRTGVGYTF. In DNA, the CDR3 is TGTGCCAGCAGCACGCGGACAGGGGTTGGCTACACCTTC.